The 12 T cell receptor beta chains below all came from one sample that was sequenced in a study of cytomegalovirus exposure and HLA in healthy donors. The PCR ran on 60 Vbeta and 13 Jbeta primers. TCRdb's table, derived via immunoSEQ multiplex PCR, lists solely in-frame clones and lacks some. The sample includes some 130,000 clones, over 50% seen only once; the top ten take around 1.6%. The source material was PBMCs. The receptors come from a human donor in good health.

V is TRBV11-3 and J is TRBJ2-1; D ambiguous. With 7 bases removed from V and 0 bases from J, the gap between germline ends came to 10 bases. The CDR3 contains 14 residues. CDR1 and CDR2 (germline): SGHNT, YENEEA. The CDR3 bases are TGTGCCAGCACCGTACAGAGCTCCTACAATGAGCAGTTCTTC. Its translation is CASTVQSSYNEQFF.

The V and J genes are TRBV19 and TRBJ2-1, with 11 bases aligning to TRBD1. The CDR3 contains 16 residues. J gave up 7 bases and V 5 bases, and 10 bases lay outside the gene matches. Germline V gene data show CDR1 as LNHDA and CDR2 as SQIVND (reference sequence). CDR3 nucleotides: TGTGCCAGTAGTTCCCGTAGGACAGGGGGCTCAAATGAGCAGTTCTTC. Translation: CASSSRRTGGSNEQFF.

Here the CDR3 reads CASGLVLGRGPSEQFF. For the CDR3, the DNA is TGTGCTAGTGGTTTGGTACTCGGGAGGGGTCCGTCTGAGCAGTTCTTC. This chain joins TRBV12-5 and TRBJ2-1, with 8 bases that match TRBD2. Germline CDR1 LGHNT, CDR2 FRNRAP. The CDR3 has 16 amino acids. V lost 0 bases and J lost 9; bases outside the gene matches: 10.

The V gene is TRBV27, the J gene TRBJ2-1; the D gene is possibly TRBD1 (5 bases). Trimming shortened V by 3 bases and J by 3 bases, and 12 bases separated the two germline ends. The length of the CDR3 is 15 residues. Germline CDR1 and CDR2: MNHEY and SMNVEV (reference sequence). The CDR3 nucleotides read TGTGCCAGCAGTTTCGCAGGGAATAGCTACAATGAGCAGTTCTTC. This sequence encodes CASSFAGNSYNEQFF.

The chain couples TRBV11-2 to TRBJ2-2, with TRBD1 as a possible D gene (5 bases). This CDR3 comprises 14 residues. The V gene lost 1 base and the J gene lost 3 bases, with 6 bases spanning the gap. Germline V gene sequence: CDR1 SGHAT, CDR2 FQNNGV. DNA of the CDR3: TGTGCCAGCAGCTTAGGACAGTACACCGGGGAGCTGTTTTTT. Encoded protein: CASSLGQYTGELFF. Based on the CDR3 plus reference TRBV11-2 and TRBJ2-2, the full variable domain is EAGVAQSPRYKIIEKRQSVAFWCNPISGHATLYWYQQILGQGPKLLIQFQNNGVVDDSQLPKDRFSAERLKGVDSTLKIQPAKLEDSAVYLCASSLGQYTGELFFGEGSRLTVL.

The rearrangement uses TRBV5-8 and TRBJ2-5; D remains ambiguous. The DNA end favors TRBJ2-7, so the J call may be wrong. The germline V gene has CDR1 SGHTS and CDR2 YDEGEE. The CDR3 consists of 15 residues. DNA of the CDR3: TGTGCCAGCAGCTTGGCCCAAGGAGTTTCCTACGAGCAGTACTTC. Translating it yields CASSLAQGVSYEQYF.

This chain links TRBV5-1 with TRBJ1-3, with D possibly matching TRBD1 (5 bases). Trimming left V 4 bases short and J 2 bases short, with 10 bases between. The CDR3 length is 14 residues. The V gene's germline CDR1 is SGHRS and CDR2 YFSETQ. The CDR3 spells CASSGGGTGNTIYF. CDR3 DNA: TGCGCCAGCAGCGGCGGGGGTACTGGAAACACCATATATTTT.

This clone was found a few times. The chain couples TRBV7-2 to TRBJ1-3; D gene ambiguous. CDR1 and CDR2 (germline): SGHTA, FQGNSA. This CDR3 has 15 amino acids. V lost 4 bases to trimming and J lost 0 bases, with 10 bases between them. The CDR3 sequence is CASSYRSGSGNTIYF. As DNA, the CDR3 is TGTGCCAGCAGCTACCGATCGGGCTCTGGAAACACCATATATTTT.

The rearrangement links TRBV6-5 to TRBJ2-7; 9 bases are a match to TRBD1. Germline V lookup: CDR1 MNHEY, CDR2 SVGAGI. V lost 5 bases and J lost 5; bases outside the gene matches: 7. The length of the CDR3 is 14 residues. Here the CDR3 reads CASSNNRGLNEQYF. CDR3 nucleotides: TGTGCCAGCAGTAATAACAGGGGGCTAAACGAGCAGTACTTC.

The chain has TRBV27 and TRBJ2-2; D ambiguous. In germline, CDR1 is MNHEY, CDR2 SMNVEV (reference sequence). The V end lost 6 bases, the J end lost 3 bases, and 8 bases lay between the germline ends. This CDR3 spans 13 amino acids. CDR3 residues: CASRLSDTGELFF. Here the CDR3 DNA reads TGTGCCAGCAGACTCTCGGACACCGGGGAGCTGTTTTTT.

This chain uses TRBV9 with TRBJ2-1; 7 positions agree with TRBD2. Germline CDR1 SGDLS, CDR2 YYNGEE. This CDR3 has 16 amino acids. V lost 4 bases and J lost 4; bases outside the gene matches: 11. CDR3 nucleotide sequence: TGTGCCAGCAGCCCACCCGAGCGGGAAGAATACAATGAGCAGTTCTTC. Amino acids: CASSPPEREEYNEQFF.

As regards this clone: The junction departs from the called germline gene at one end, perhaps through a read error. The chain recombines TRBV7-7 with TRBJ2-2, with 7 bases aligning to TRBD2. The germline V gene encodes CDR1 SSHAT and CDR2 FNYEAQ (reference sequence). The CDR3 loop spans 13 amino acids. The CDR3 sequence: CASTPGGSGELFF. CDR3 bases: TGTGCTAGCACGCCGGGGGGTTCTGGGGAGCTGTTTTTT.